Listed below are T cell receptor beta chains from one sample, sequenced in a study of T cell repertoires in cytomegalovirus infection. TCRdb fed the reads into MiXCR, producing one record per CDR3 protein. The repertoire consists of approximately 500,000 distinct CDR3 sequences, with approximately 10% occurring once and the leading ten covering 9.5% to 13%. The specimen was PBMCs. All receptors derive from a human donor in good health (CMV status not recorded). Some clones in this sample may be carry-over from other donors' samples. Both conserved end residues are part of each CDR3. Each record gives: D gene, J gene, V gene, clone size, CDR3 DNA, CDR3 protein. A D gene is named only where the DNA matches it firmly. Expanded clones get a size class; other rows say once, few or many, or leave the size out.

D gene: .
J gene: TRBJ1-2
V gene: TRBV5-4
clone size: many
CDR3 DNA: TGTGCCAGCAGCTCACCCGGCCCAGGGCAGGGTCGCCGGGGCTACACCTTC
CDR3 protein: CASSSPGPGQGRRGYTF

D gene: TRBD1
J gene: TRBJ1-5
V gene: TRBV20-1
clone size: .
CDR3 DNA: TGCAGTGCTAATTTCTTTGGCCGGGACAGGGGTAATCAGCCCCAGCATTTT
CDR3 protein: CSANFFGRDRGNQPQHF

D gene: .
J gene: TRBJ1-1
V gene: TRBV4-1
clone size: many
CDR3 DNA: TGCGCCAGCAGCCAAGGGACAGCGGACACTGAAGCTTTCTTT
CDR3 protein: CASSQGTADTEAFF

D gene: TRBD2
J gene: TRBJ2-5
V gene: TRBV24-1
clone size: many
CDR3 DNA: TGTGCCACCAGTGCTAGCGGGACTGAGACCCAGTACTTC
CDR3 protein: CATSASGTETQYF

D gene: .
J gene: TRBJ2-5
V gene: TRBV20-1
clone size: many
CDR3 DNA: TGCAGTGCTGTGATACAAGAGACCCAGTACTTC
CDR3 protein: CSAVIQETQYF

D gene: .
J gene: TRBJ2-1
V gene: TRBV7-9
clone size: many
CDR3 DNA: TGTGCCAGCAGCCCCACAGGGCTCGAGGGGATTGAGCAGTTCTTC
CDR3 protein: CASSPTGLEGIEQFF

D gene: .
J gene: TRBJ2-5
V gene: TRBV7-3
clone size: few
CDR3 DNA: TGTGCCAGCAGCTTAACACAGGAAGAGACCCAGTACTTC
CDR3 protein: CASSLTQEETQYF

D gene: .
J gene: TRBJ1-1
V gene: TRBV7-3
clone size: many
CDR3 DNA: TGTGCCAGCAGCCCGATGCCAGGGACCTGGGGAACTGAAGCTTTCTTT
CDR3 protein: CASSPMPGTWGTEAFF

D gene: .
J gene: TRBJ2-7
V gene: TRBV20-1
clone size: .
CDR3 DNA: TGCAGTGCTAGTCTAGGAGGGGGTTCCTACGAGCAGTACTTC
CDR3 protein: CSASLGGGSYEQYF

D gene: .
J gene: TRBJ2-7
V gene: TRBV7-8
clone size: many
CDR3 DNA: TGTGCCAGCAGCGCCACAGGGGTGGGAGGCTCCTACGAGCAGTACTTC
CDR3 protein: CASSATGVGGSYEQYF

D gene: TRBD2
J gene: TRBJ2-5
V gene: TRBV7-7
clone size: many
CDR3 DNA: TGTGCCAGCAGCTCGGTCGTCGGGGGGGGGACCCAAGAGACCCAGTACTTC
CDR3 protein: CASSSVVGGGTQETQYF